Described below is a single T cell receptor (beta chain) sequence and its context. Its target is unknown. The data were taken from a study of cytomegalovirus exposure and HLA in healthy donors. Overall study results and limits: The CMV antigen specificity of a few CMV-associated chains was confirmed through in vitro analysis.

Germline V gene lookup returns CDR1 MDHEN and CDR2 SYDVKM. V dropped 7 bases and J dropped 5; count of bases not matched to a gene: 8. The CDR3 sequence is 14 residues long. Libraries were prepared by immunoSEQ multiplex PCR; TCRdb keeps only in-frame clonotypes and omits some of them. Of under 250,000 clones in the sample, about nine tenths were seen once. The sequence was collected from a young woman in good health and CMV-seropositive. What was sequenced was PBMCs. The rearrangement links TRBV28 to TRBJ2-1; 7 nucleotides align to TRBD2. The CDR3 DNA reads TGTGCCAGCAACGGCGGGAGATTCAACAATGAGCAGTTCTTC. The encoded protein is CASNGGRFNNEQFF.